This TCR beta chain was found in a study of T cells in Graves' hyperthyroidism and ophthalmopathy. This clonotype occurred many times. Researchers amplified the TCR beta CDR3 regions from RNA transcripts. First-round RT-PCR with HTBI primers amplified the TCR CDR3 region. Each CDR3 protein gets one entry after TCRdb re-called the multiplex PCR reads with MiXCR. There are 500,000 to 650,000 distinct CDR3 sequences in the sample; about 14% occur only once, and roughly an eighth lies in the top ten. The sample taken for sequencing was blood. The clonotype comes from a woman between 50 and 59 years old with Graves' ophthalmopathy.

CDR3 nucleotides: TGTGCCAGCAGCTTAACACAGGGGGCTTGGGAGACCCAGTACTTC. It specifies CASSLTQGAWETQYF. The chain couples TRBV7-3 to TRBJ2-5, with 9 positions matching TRBD1. V shed 0 bases, J shed 5 bases, and the junction held 4 bases outside the gene matches. The CDR3 is 15 residues long. Germline V lookup: CDR1 SGHTA, CDR2 FQGTGA.